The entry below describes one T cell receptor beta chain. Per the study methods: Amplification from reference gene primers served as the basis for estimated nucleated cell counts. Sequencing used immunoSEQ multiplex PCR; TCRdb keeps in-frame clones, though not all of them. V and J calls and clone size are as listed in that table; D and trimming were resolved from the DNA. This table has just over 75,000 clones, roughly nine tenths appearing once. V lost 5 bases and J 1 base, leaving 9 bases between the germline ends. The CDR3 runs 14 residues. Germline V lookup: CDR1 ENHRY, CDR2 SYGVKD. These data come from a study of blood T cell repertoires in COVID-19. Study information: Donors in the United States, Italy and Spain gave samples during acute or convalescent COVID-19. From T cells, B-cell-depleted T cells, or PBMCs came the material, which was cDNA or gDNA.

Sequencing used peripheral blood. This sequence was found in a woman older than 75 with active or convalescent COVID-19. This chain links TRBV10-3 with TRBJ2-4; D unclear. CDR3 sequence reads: CAISKEMAKNIQYF. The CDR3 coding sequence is TGTGCCATCAGTAAAGAGATGGCCAAAAACATTCAGTACTTC.